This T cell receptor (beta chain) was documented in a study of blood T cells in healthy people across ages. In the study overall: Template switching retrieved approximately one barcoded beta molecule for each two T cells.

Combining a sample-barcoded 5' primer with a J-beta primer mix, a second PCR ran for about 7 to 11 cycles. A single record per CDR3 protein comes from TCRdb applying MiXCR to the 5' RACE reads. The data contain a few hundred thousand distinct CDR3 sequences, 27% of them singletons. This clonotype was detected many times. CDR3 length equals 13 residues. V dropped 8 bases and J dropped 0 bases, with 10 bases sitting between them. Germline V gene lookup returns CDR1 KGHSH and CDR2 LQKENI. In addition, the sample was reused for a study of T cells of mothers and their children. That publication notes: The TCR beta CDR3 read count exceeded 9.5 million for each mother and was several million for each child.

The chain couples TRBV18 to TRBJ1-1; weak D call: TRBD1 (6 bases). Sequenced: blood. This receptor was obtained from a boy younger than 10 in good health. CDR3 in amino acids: CASSPGVNTEAFF. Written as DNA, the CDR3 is TGTGCCAGCAGCCCAGGGGTGAACACTGAAGCTTTCTTT.